These 18 T cell receptor beta chains were all obtained from the same sample, sequenced in a study of blood T cell repertoires in COVID-19 (dated by TCRdb to between 2020 and 2021). Library preparation employed the immunoSEQ multiplex PCR assay. This immuneACCESS table, as held by TCRdb, lists in-frame sequences with V and J called but not all clones. Of the missing ones, under half trace to an unresolved V gene in checked studies; the others have no known cause. Within this sample are roughly 320,000 clones, with roughly 90% of them counted one time only. Together, the top ten hold around 1.9% of the sample. The sequencing sample was made of peripheral blood. Every receptor here comes from a woman aged 25 to 45 with COVID-19, enrolled during active disease.

This chain connects TRBV19 to TRBJ1-5, with D perhaps matching TRBD1 (6 bases). The CDR3 covers 15 residues. Germline V CDR1 and CDR2: LNHDA, SQIVND (reference sequence). Trimming shortened V by 9 bases and J by 3 bases, and 18 bases separated the two germline ends. The CDR3 here is CASGRTASVNQPQHF. The CDR3 region has the DNA TGTGCCAGCGGACGGACAGCGTCTGTCAATCAGCCCCAGCATTTT.

In its sample, this clone was seen a few times. The chain carries TRBV19 and TRBJ2-7; 9 bases map to TRBD1. The length of the CDR3 is 15 residues. The germline gives CDR1 LNHDA, CDR2 SQIVND (reference sequence). The V and J ends lost 4 bases and 2 bases, in that order; junction bases with no gene match: 6. CDR3 coding DNA: TGTGCCAGTAGTACCGGGACAGGGATGGCCTACGAGCAGTACTTC. Its protein is CASSTGTGMAYEQYF.

CDR3 residues: CASSPNTPGRNQPQHF. CDR3 sequence (DNA): TGTGCCAGCAGCCCTAACACCCCCGGGAGGAATCAGCCCCAGCATTTT. The chain joins TRBV6-2 or TRBV6-3 to TRBJ1-5; no clear D gene. V shed 6 bases and J shed 4 bases, with 19 bases lying between them. The germline CDR1 and CDR2 sequences are MNHEY and SVGEGT. The CDR3 has 16 amino acids.

The chain links TRBV7-9 to TRBJ1-2; 10 nucleotides line up with TRBD1. Germline V gene lookup returns CDR1 SEHNR and CDR2 FQNEAQ (reference sequence). The CDR3 is 14 amino acids. J was trimmed by 7 bases and V by 5 bases; bases with no gene match: 7. The CDR3 is CASSAQTGGFGYTF. The CDR3 region has the DNA TGTGCCAGCAGCGCACAGACAGGGGGCTTTGGCTACACCTTC.

The chain joins TRBV6-5 to TRBJ2-5, with 7 bases aligning to TRBD2. V lost 4 bases to trimming and J lost 3 bases; unmatched junction nucleotides: 8. CDR1 MNHEY and CDR2 SVGAGI come from the germline V gene. The CDR3 is 15 amino acids. CDR3 coding DNA: TGTGCCAGCAGTTCTCCAGGGCGGGGGAAAGAGACCCAGTACTTC. Protein sequence: CASSSPGRGKETQYF.

The chain combines TRBV27 with TRBJ1-5; tentatively, D is TRBD1 (6 bases). Deletions cut 6 bases from V and 6 bases from J, with 9 bases between. Germline V gene data show CDR1 as MNHEY and CDR2 as SMNVEV (reference sequence). The CDR3 consists of 12 residues. The CDR3 protein is CASSQGFQPQHF. CDR3 DNA sequence: TGTGCCAGCAGCCAGGGGTTTCAGCCCCAGCATTTT.

The chain recombines TRBV7-3 with TRBJ2-3, with D possibly being TRBD2 (6 bases). Trimming pared 1 base from V and 4 bases from J, leaving 15 bases between. Germline CDR1 SGHTA, CDR2 FQGTGA. CDR3 length equals 16 residues. The CDR3 reads CASSLRSGGGADTQYF. CDR3 coding DNA: TGTGCCAGCAGCTTAAGATCCGGGGGTGGGGCAGATACGCAGTATTTT.

The CDR3 loop reads CAWSPDRVQETQYF. For the CDR3, the DNA is TGTGCCTGGAGTCCCGACAGGGTCCAAGAGACCCAGTACTTC. The chain joins TRBV30 to TRBJ2-5, with TRBD1 identical over 7 bases. CDR1 GTSNPN and CDR2 SVGIG come from the germline V gene (reference sequence). Trimming took 2 bases from V and 1 from J; bases not matched to a gene: 4. The CDR3 is 14 amino acids.

This chain connects TRBV6-5 to TRBJ2-1, with a weak D call TRBD1 (6 bases). Trimming left V 6 bases short and J 5 bases short, with 14 bases between. CDR3 size: 14 residues. The germline CDR1 and CDR2 sequences are MNHEY and SVGAGI. In nucleotides, the CDR3 is TGTGCCAGCAGCCGGGACATGGGGAACAATGAGCAGTTCTTC. The encoded protein is CASSRDMGNNEQFF.

The rearrangement joins TRBV7-8 to TRBJ2-4; 8 bases align to TRBD2. Germline V gives CDR1 SGHVS, CDR2 FQNEAQ. V was clipped by 5 bases and J by 4 bases; unmatched bases: 10. The CDR3 is made up of 16 amino acids. The CDR3 DNA reads TGTGCCAGCAGCCCCTGGGTAGCGGGGTCTAAAAACATTCAGTACTTC. It encodes CASSPWVAGSKNIQYF.

The chain combines TRBV4-1 with TRBJ2-6; 7 bases map to TRBD1. This CDR3 comprises 18 residues. From germline, CDR1 is MGHRA and CDR2 YSYEKL. Trimming at V came to 3 bases and at J to 2 bases, leaving 10 bases not matched to a gene. The CDR3 protein is CASSHPIRGPAGANVLTF. The DNA for the CDR3 is TGCGCCAGCAGCCATCCAATTAGGGGGCCCGCTGGGGCCAACGTCCTGACTTTC.

This clone was counted only a few times. This chain connects TRBV6-2 or TRBV6-3 to TRBJ2-2; 7 bases map to TRBD2. The CDR3 spans 16 residues. Germline V gene lookup returns CDR1 MNHEY and CDR2 SVGEGT. V was clipped by 7 bases and J by 0 bases; unmatched bases: 8. The CDR3 loop reads CASTPRLAANTGELFF. The CDR3 DNA reads TGTGCCAGCACCCCAAGGCTAGCGGCGAACACCGGGGAGCTGTTTTTT.

This chain connects TRBV19 to TRBJ2-5, with D possibly TRBD2 on 6 matching bases. The CDR3 consists of 14 residues. V lost 1 base and J 5 bases, leaving 11 bases between the germline ends. The germline V gene encodes CDR1 LNHDA and CDR2 SQIVND (reference sequence). The DNA for the CDR3 is TGTGCCAGTAGTATAGCGGGGGATCGGGAGACCCAGTACTTC. Its translation: CASSIAGDRETQYF. Supplemented by reference TRBV19 and TRBJ2-5, the full variable domain reads DGGITQSPKYLFRKEGQNVTLSCEQNLNHDAMYWYRQDPGQGLRLIYYSQIVNDFQKGDIAEGYSVSREKKESFPLTVTSAQKNPTAFYLCASSIAGDRETQYFGPGTRLLVL.

V and J are TRBV10-3 and TRBJ2-7; 13 bases agree with TRBD2. The V segment lost 4 bases and the J segment 2 bases; nucleotides outside the gene matches: 11. Per the germline V gene, CDR1 is ENHRY and CDR2 is SYGVKD. The CDR3 is 18 amino acids. The CDR3 region is CAISGSTSGGQPPYEQYF. CDR3 sequence (DNA): TGTGCCATCAGTGGCTCGACTAGCGGGGGGCAACCACCCTACGAGCAGTACTTC.

V gene TRBV3-1 (or the pseudogene TRBV3-2) combines with J gene TRBJ2-1; the match to TRBD2 covers 7 bases. CDR1 and CDR2 from the germline V gene are LGHDT and YNNKEL (reference sequence). V gave up 2 bases and J gave up 2 bases; unmatched junction bases: 6. This CDR3 has 16 residues. CDR3 protein: CASSQLGSGPYNEQFF. In DNA form, the CDR3 reads TGTGCCAGCAGCCAATTAGGTAGCGGGCCCTACAATGAGCAGTTCTTC.

This rearrangement joins TRBV4-1 to TRBJ1-5; unclear D gene. Germline V gives CDR1 MGHRA, CDR2 YSYEKL. The V end lost 0 bases, the J end lost 2 bases, and 11 bases lay between the germline ends. CDR3 length: 16 amino acids. DNA of the CDR3: TGCGCCAGCAGCCAAGATCGGTTAACGGGCAATCAGCCCCAGCATTTT. Translation gives CASSQDRLTGNQPQHF.

The chain combines TRBV9 with TRBJ2-5, with 8 bases identical to TRBD1. The CDR3 runs 14 residues. Trimming removed 2 bases from V and 4 bases from J; junction bases left unmatched: 4. CDR1 and CDR2 (germline): SGDLS, YYNGEE. DNA of the CDR3: TGTGCCAGCAGCGTGACAGGGGTGGGAGAGACCCAGTACTTC. Protein sequence: CASSVTGVGETQYF.

V usage is TRBV18 and J usage is TRBJ2-1, with a possible D match to TRBD1 (6 bases). The CDR3 sequence is 16 residues long. Trimming removed 6 bases from V and 0 bases from J, with 15 bases in between. CDR1 is KGHSH, CDR2 LQKENI, per germline. In DNA, the CDR3 is TGTGCCAGCTCTCCTGGGGGACAAGGCTCCTACAATGAGCAGTTCTTC. It encodes CASSPGGQGSYNEQFF.